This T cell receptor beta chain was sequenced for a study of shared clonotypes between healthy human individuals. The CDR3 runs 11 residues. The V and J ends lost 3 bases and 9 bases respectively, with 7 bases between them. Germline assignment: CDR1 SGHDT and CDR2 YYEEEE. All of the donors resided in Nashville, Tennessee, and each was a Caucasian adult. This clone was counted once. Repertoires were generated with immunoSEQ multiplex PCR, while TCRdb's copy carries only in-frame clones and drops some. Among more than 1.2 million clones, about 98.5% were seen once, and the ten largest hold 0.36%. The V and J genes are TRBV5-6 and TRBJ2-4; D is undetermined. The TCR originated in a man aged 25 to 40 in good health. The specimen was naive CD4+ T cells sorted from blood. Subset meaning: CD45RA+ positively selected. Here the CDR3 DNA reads TGTGCCAGCAGCTATCGAGGCATTCAGTACTTC. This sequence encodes CASSYRGIQYF.